Listed below are T cell receptor beta chains from one sample, sequenced in a study of control samples from healthy donors and cancer patients. Libraries were prepared by immunoSEQ multiplex PCR; TCRdb keeps only in-frame clonotypes and omits some of them. The data hold 140,000 or so clones, with around 90% observed a single time. Sequencing was done on a sample of blood. These receptors were taken from a man aged 25 to 45 in good health. Both conserved end residues are part of each CDR3. The order of the fields is D gene, clone size, J gene, V gene, CDR3 protein. A D gene is named only where the DNA matches it firmly. Expanded clones get a size class; other rows say once, few or many, or leave the size out.

d_call: NA
clone_size: once
j_call: TRBJ1-2
v_call: TRBV7-2
cdr3_aa: CASSLGGGVNYGYTF

d_call: TRBD2
clone_size: NA
j_call: TRBJ2-3
v_call: TRBV9
cdr3_aa: CASSVGLAAPDTQYF

d_call: TRBD1
clone_size: NA
j_call: TRBJ1-2
v_call: TRBV7-9
cdr3_aa: CASSLERGQGGYTF

d_call: NA
clone_size: NA
j_call: TRBJ1-2
v_call: TRBV5-8
cdr3_aa: CASSLDPGNYGYTF

d_call: TRBD1
clone_size: NA
j_call: TRBJ1-4
v_call: TRBV9
cdr3_aa: CASSGRDRGSKGNEKLFF

d_call: NA
clone_size: NA
j_call: TRBJ1-2
v_call: TRBV5-8
cdr3_aa: CASSLEGRTYGYTF

d_call: NA
clone_size: NA
j_call: TRBJ2-2
v_call: TRBV19
cdr3_aa: CASSPTASSPGELFF

d_call: NA
clone_size: NA
j_call: TRBJ1-4
v_call: TRBV4-3
cdr3_aa: CASSQDLGATNEKLFF

d_call: NA
clone_size: NA
j_call: TRBJ2-1
v_call: TRBV19
cdr3_aa: CASSPDSGFGSDEQFF

d_call: TRBD1
clone_size: NA
j_call: TRBJ1-1
v_call: TRBV29-1
cdr3_aa: CSVERLRTGSMNTEAFF

d_call: NA
clone_size: NA
j_call: TRBJ2-5
v_call: TRBV9
cdr3_aa: CASSALLGRAEETQYF

d_call: NA
clone_size: NA
j_call: TRBJ2-2
v_call: TRBV3-1/TRBV3-2
cdr3_aa: CASSPLIGCSGELFF

d_call: TRBD1
clone_size: NA
j_call: TRBJ2-7
v_call: TRBV6-5
cdr3_aa: CASSSVTGVYEQYF

d_call: TRBD1
clone_size: NA
j_call: TRBJ2-7
v_call: TRBV6-5
cdr3_aa: CASRKTGGVYEQYF

d_call: NA
clone_size: NA
j_call: TRBJ1-3
v_call: TRBV6-6
cdr3_aa: CASSYSGNTIYF

d_call: NA
clone_size: NA
j_call: TRBJ1-4
v_call: TRBV4-1
cdr3_aa: CASSQQAAAEKLFF

d_call: TRBD1
clone_size: NA
j_call: TRBJ1-1
v_call: TRBV6-6
cdr3_aa: CASSRALPGQGASEAFF

d_call: TRBD1
clone_size: NA
j_call: TRBJ2-3
v_call: TRBV7-6
cdr3_aa: CASSLGGQPTDTQYF

d_call: NA
clone_size: NA
j_call: TRBJ1-1
v_call: TRBV18
cdr3_aa: CASSPPGRGAEAFF

d_call: TRBD1
clone_size: once
j_call: TRBJ2-6
v_call: TRBV4-3
cdr3_aa: CASSQDWTGAGGANVLTF

d_call: NA
clone_size: NA
j_call: TRBJ1-1
v_call: TRBV7-2
cdr3_aa: CASSKSSEAFF

d_call: NA
clone_size: NA
j_call: TRBJ1-6
v_call: TRBV25-1
cdr3_aa: CASSRREGGSYNSPLHF

d_call: NA
clone_size: NA
j_call: TRBJ2-3
v_call: TRBV6-2/TRBV6-3
cdr3_aa: CASSVLGGALTTQYF

d_call: NA
clone_size: NA
j_call: TRBJ2-1
v_call: TRBV15
cdr3_aa: CATSRDVAGAYNEQFF

d_call: NA
clone_size: NA
j_call: TRBJ2-7
v_call: TRBV3-1/TRBV3-2
cdr3_aa: CASSQKGGDWDSWCGEQYF

d_call: NA
clone_size: NA
j_call: TRBJ2-5
v_call: TRBV5-1
cdr3_aa: CASSSGTIQETQYF

d_call: TRBD2
clone_size: NA
j_call: TRBJ2-1
v_call: TRBV19
cdr3_aa: CASSLTAGTSANNEQFF

d_call: NA
clone_size: few
j_call: TRBJ1-5
v_call: TRBV7-2
cdr3_aa: CASSLQGNQPQHF

d_call: NA
clone_size: NA
j_call: TRBJ2-5
v_call: TRBV10-3
cdr3_aa: CAISEGAREETQYF

d_call: NA
clone_size: NA
j_call: TRBJ1-1
v_call: TRBV29-1
cdr3_aa: CSVGGQTEAFF

d_call: TRBD1
clone_size: NA
j_call: TRBJ2-1
v_call: TRBV6-5
cdr3_aa: CASRGQVNSYNEQFF

d_call: NA
clone_size: NA
j_call: TRBJ1-2
v_call: TRBV19
cdr3_aa: CASSIVGGNSETSLVGYTF

d_call: NA
clone_size: once
j_call: TRBJ1-2
v_call: TRBV19
cdr3_aa: CASSNPGWIYGYTF

d_call: TRBD1
clone_size: NA
j_call: TRBJ2-7
v_call: TRBV19
cdr3_aa: CASSIGTGGDIYEQYF

d_call: TRBD1
clone_size: NA
j_call: TRBJ1-2
v_call: TRBV4-2
cdr3_aa: CASGPPGQGAGGYTF

d_call: NA
clone_size: once
j_call: TRBJ2-3
v_call: TRBV15
cdr3_aa: CATSRDDRGAADTQYF

d_call: NA
clone_size: NA
j_call: TRBJ1-2
v_call: TRBV5-6
cdr3_aa: CASSLVGPRGGYTF

d_call: NA
clone_size: NA
j_call: TRBJ2-7
v_call: TRBV5-1
cdr3_aa: CASSGDSLYEQYF

d_call: TRBD2
clone_size: NA
j_call: TRBJ2-7
v_call: TRBV7-9
cdr3_aa: CASSRLAGIHEQYF

d_call: NA
clone_size: NA
j_call: TRBJ1-4
v_call: TRBV3-1/TRBV3-2
cdr3_aa: CASSQDRRQAPQGKLFF

d_call: NA
clone_size: NA
j_call: TRBJ2-3
v_call: TRBV29-1
cdr3_aa: CSVEEAGRDTQYF

d_call: TRBD2
clone_size: NA
j_call: TRBJ2-2
v_call: TRBV3-1/TRBV3-2
cdr3_aa: CASSQVGGGTGELFF

d_call: TRBD1
clone_size: NA
j_call: TRBJ1-5
v_call: TRBV25-1
cdr3_aa: CASSRTGGNQPQHF

d_call: TRBD2
clone_size: NA
j_call: TRBJ2-7
v_call: TRBV19
cdr3_aa: CASSRLGGSGRKDEQYF

d_call: TRBD2
clone_size: NA
j_call: TRBJ2-7
v_call: TRBV7-3
cdr3_aa: CASSLATSGRAAEQYF

d_call: NA
clone_size: NA
j_call: TRBJ1-5
v_call: TRBV30
cdr3_aa: CAWSPDNYSNQPQHF

d_call: NA
clone_size: NA
j_call: TRBJ1-5
v_call: TRBV7-3
cdr3_aa: CARDHQPQHF

d_call: TRBD1
clone_size: NA
j_call: TRBJ1-3
v_call: TRBV9
cdr3_aa: CASSAKTGAGNTIYF

d_call: TRBD2
clone_size: NA
j_call: NA
v_call: TRBV6-5
cdr3_aa: CASSYGGGGYEQYF

d_call: TRBD2
clone_size: NA
j_call: TRBJ2-5
v_call: TRBV7-2
cdr3_aa: CASSLAGRGETQYF

d_call: TRBD1
clone_size: NA
j_call: TRBJ1-3
v_call: TRBV5-1
cdr3_aa: CASSSTGAGNTIYF

d_call: TRBD1
clone_size: NA
j_call: TRBJ2-7
v_call: TRBV6-2/TRBV6-3
cdr3_aa: CASSGTGGIYEQYF

d_call: NA
clone_size: NA
j_call: TRBJ2-7
v_call: TRBV30
cdr3_aa: CAWSQGGYEQYF